This T cell receptor beta chain is drawn from a study of cytomegalovirus exposure and HLA in healthy donors. Study at large: Across under 450 genotyped donors, approximately 81% landed in the Caucasian-associated ancestry cluster. Study-wide points: Among donors in an Asian-associated ancestry cluster, a later analysis reportedly found fewer N-insertions than the approximately 700-donor mean.

Donors sampled were nominally healthy, though unrecorded immune exposures were likely. Researchers ran the PCR with 60 Vbeta and 13 Jbeta primers. Profiling relied on immunoSEQ multiplex PCR, and the TCRdb table lists in-frame clones only, not all of them. This sample yields about 110,000 clones, of which more than 60% are seen a single time; under 8% belongs to the top ten. Regarding this clone: Its matching antigen is unknown.

Trimming removed 10 bases from V and 6 bases from J; junction bases left unmatched: 4. Germline CDR1 reads SGHTA; CDR2 reads FQGTGA. The CDR3 has 13 residues. Sequenced sample: PBMCs. V is TRBV7-3 and J is TRBJ2-2, with 11 nucleotides matching TRBD1. This clonotype was obtained from a woman in her fifties or sixties in good health and CMV-seropositive. The CDR3 coding sequence is TGTGCCATCCGGGACAGGGGGTCCGGGGAGCTGTTTTTT. This codes for CAIRDRGSGELFF. Using reference TRBV7-3 and TRBJ2-2 for the parts outside the CDR3, the full variable domain is GAGVSQTPSNKVTEKGKYVELRCDPISGHTALYWYRQSLGQGPEFLIYFQGTGAADDSGLPNDRFFAVRPEGSVSTLKIQRTERGDSAVYLCAIRDRGSGELFFGEGSRLTVL.